This T cell receptor (beta chain) derives from a study of blood T cell repertoires in COVID-19. The V gene lost 5 bases and the J gene lost 4 bases, with 11 bases spanning the gap. Germline loops: CDR1 GTSNPN, CDR2 SVGIG (reference sequence). The CDR3 covers 12 residues. Original processing methods: The authors estimated nucleated cell counts from reference gene primer amplification. The method was immunoSEQ multiplex PCR; TCRdb's version includes in-frame clones alone and lacks a portion of them. The DNA gave D and trimming, while V, J and clone size come from that table. The sample records about 160,000 clones, around nine tenths being singletons.

The sequence came from a woman in her 70s with COVID-19, enrolled during active disease. Sequencing was performed on peripheral blood. The rearrangement joins TRBV30 to TRBJ1-1, with a possible D match to TRBD1 (5 bases). CDR3 bases: TGTGCCTGGCTTCACAGGCCCACTGAAGCTTTCTTT. Translation: CAWLHRPTEAFF. Complete variable domain (other parts from reference TRBV30 and TRBJ1-1): SQTIHQWPATLVQPVGSPLSLECTVEGTSNPNLYWYRQAAGRGLQLLFYSVGIGQISSEVPQNLSASRPQDRQFILSSKKLLLSDSGFYLCAWLHRPTEAFFGQGTRLTVV.